Below are 16 T cell receptor beta chains sequenced from a single sample in a study of blood T cell repertoires in COVID-19. The data were produced by immunoSEQ multiplex PCR, yet TCRdb's version contains in-frame clones alone and is incomplete. The table includes approximately 72,000 clones, around 85% detected once. Material: peripheral blood. The receptors here all came from an elderly woman with active or convalescent COVID-19.

The chain recombines TRBV9 with TRBJ2-5; tentative D call: TRBD2 (6 bases). V lost 2 bases and J lost 9, with 11 bases in between. Germline-derived CDR1 and CDR2 are SGDLS and YYNGEE. CDR3 length equals 12 residues. The CDR3 protein is CASSVGTGAQYF. The CDR3 coding sequence is TGTGCCAGCAGCGTCGGAACGGGAGCCCAGTACTTC.

V usage is TRBV18 and J usage is TRBJ2-3, with TRBD2 matching 7 bases. Unmatched junction bases numbered 10, after V lost 2 bases and J lost 5 bases. Looked up from germline, CDR1 is KGHSH and CDR2 is LQKENI. This CDR3 contains 16 residues. The CDR3 region has the DNA TGTGCCAGCTCACCAATCCAGCGGGGCCTCCGAGATACGCAGTATTTT. As protein: CASSPIQRGLRDTQYF.

The chain employs TRBV15 and TRBJ1-2, with D uncertain. Germline V CDR1 and CDR2: LNHNV, YYDKDF (reference sequence). The V and J ends lost 8 bases and 0 bases respectively, with 16 bases between them. The CDR3 totals 15 residues. The CDR3 DNA reads TGTGCCACCGCCACAGTTCGTACCCCTAACTATGGCTACACCTTC. Translated, it gives CATATVRTPNYGYTF.

This chain links TRBV7-2 with TRBJ1-5; no firm D call. Germline V gene sequence: CDR1 SGHTA, CDR2 FQGNSA. This CDR3 comprises 15 residues. V lost 0 bases to trimming and J lost 1 base, with 7 bases between them. The CDR3 spells CASSLAGVSNQPQHF. Here the CDR3 DNA reads TGTGCCAGCAGCTTAGCGGGAGTCAGCAATCAGCCCCAGCATTTT.

The rearrangement links TRBV10-3 to TRBJ2-1, with 10 bases fitting TRBD2. The CDR3 is 13 amino acids. With 6 bases clipped from V and 8 bases from J, the junction kept 4 bases outside the gene matches. The germline V gene has CDR1 ENHRY and CDR2 SYGVKD. The DNA of the CDR3 is TGTGCCATCAGAAGCGGGGGGGACGATGAGCAGTTCTTC. This codes for CAIRSGGDDEQFF.

This chain uses TRBV7-2 with TRBJ2-7, with a weak D call TRBD2 (5 bases). The CDR3 runs 12 residues. Looked up from germline, CDR1 is SGHTA and CDR2 is FQGNSA. V was trimmed by 8 bases and J by 6 bases, leaving 14 bases between them. The CDR3 here is CASQLGVSEQYF. CDR3 in DNA: TGTGCCAGCCAGCTCGGGGTAAGCGAGCAGTACTTC.

This chain uses TRBV9 with TRBJ2-1; the D gene is possibly TRBD1 (6 bases). Trimming left V 3 bases short and J 5 bases short, with 12 bases between. Looked up from germline, CDR1 is SGDLS and CDR2 is YYNGEE. The CDR3 runs to 14 residues. As DNA, the CDR3 is TGTGCCAGCAGCGCTAAGGACAGTAACAATGAGCAGTTCTTC. This gives the protein CASSAKDSNNEQFF.

This clone was picked up one time. CDR3 DNA sequence: TGTGCCATCAGCGCCCAGGGGGTTTGGGGCTACACCTTC. Protein: CAISAQGVWGYTF. The chain is built from TRBV10-3 and TRBJ1-2; 7 nucleotides agree with TRBD1. V trimming: 6 bases; J trimming: 8 bases; junction bases outside the gene matches: 9. The CDR3 contains 13 residues. Germline assignment: CDR1 ENHRY and CDR2 SYGVKD.

This chain uses TRBV6-5 with TRBJ1-2; TRBD1 matches 11 bases. The V and J ends lost 9 bases and 5 bases, in that order; junction bases with no gene match: 2. This CDR3 spans 12 amino acids. Germline V gene sequence: CDR1 MNHEY, CDR2 SVGAGI. The CDR3 protein is CASGTGGYGYTF. CDR3 nucleotides: TGTGCCAGTGGGACAGGGGGTTATGGCTACACCTTC.

This chain uses TRBV4-3 with TRBJ2-7, with TRBD2 identical over 13 bases. Germline CDR1 and CDR2: LGHNA and YSLEER. CDR3 length: 17 residues. J lost 0 bases, V lost 3 bases, and 5 bases had no gene match. The CDR3 is CASSQSTSGGASYEQYF. The CDR3 DNA follows: TGCGCCAGCAGCCAGTCAACTAGCGGGGGGGCCTCCTACGAGCAGTACTTC.

The chain joins TRBV28 to TRBJ1-1, with 7 bases matching TRBD1. CDR3 length: 15 residues. Germline V lookup: CDR1 MDHEN, CDR2 SYDVKM. Losses at the gene ends were 2 bases for V and 2 bases for J; bases not matched to a gene: 5. CDR3 region: CASSLSRGINTEAFF. CDR3 sequence (DNA): TGTGCCAGCAGTTTAAGCAGGGGGATTAACACTGAAGCTTTCTTT. The variable domain in full, with the rest retrieved from reference TRBV28 and TRBJ1-1, is DVKVTQSSRYLVKRTGEKVFLECVQDMDHENMFWYRQDPGLGLRLIYFSYDVKMKEKGDIPEGYSVSREKKERFSLILESASTNQTSMYLCASSLSRGINTEAFFGQGTRLTVV.

The chain is built from TRBV6-2 or TRBV6-3 and TRBJ1-2, with D tentatively TRBD1 (5 bases). Germline assignment: CDR1 MNHEY and CDR2 SVGEGT. This CDR3 has 15 amino acids. The ends were cut back, 5 bases at V and 6 bases at J, with 19 bases in the middle. CDR3 sequence reads: CASSPGFPSHHGYTF. Written as DNA, the CDR3 is TGTGCCAGCAGTCCAGGGTTCCCCTCCCACCATGGCTACACCTTC.

The chain is built from TRBV27 and TRBJ2-5; TRBD2 might be the D (6 bases). Trimming left V 6 bases short and J 5 bases short, with 16 bases between. CDR3 length: 14 amino acids. The germline V gene has CDR1 MNHEY and CDR2 SMNVEV (reference sequence). CDR3 DNA sequence: TGTGCCAGCAGCCCTAATAGACTAGTTGAGACCCAGTACTTC. Protein: CASSPNRLVETQYF.

The chain uses TRBV30 and TRBJ1-2; D possibly corresponds to TRBD1 (6 bases). Germline V gene lookup returns CDR1 GTSNPN and CDR2 SVGIG (reference sequence). The CDR3 extends over 12 amino acids. The germline V and J ends were trimmed by 3 bases and 4 bases, with 9 bases remaining between them. CDR3 sequence: CAWRVDSYGYTF. The CDR3 DNA reads as TGTGCCTGGAGGGTGGACAGCTATGGCTACACCTTC.

This sequence joins TRBV3-1 (or the pseudogene TRBV3-2) and TRBJ2-3, with a possible D match to TRBD2 (5 bases). The CDR3 length is 19 residues. Germline V CDR1 and CDR2: LGHDT, YNNKEL (reference sequence). V lost 1 base and J lost 6, with 26 bases in between. In DNA form, the CDR3 reads TGTGCCAGCAGCCAAGGAGGATCTTCCGGACCTAAAACGGGGGATACGCAGTATTTT. Translated: CASSQGGSSGPKTGDTQYF.

This sequence joins TRBV5-3 and TRBJ2-7; D gene ambiguous. TRBV5-3 is classed as an ORF, of uncertain function. Trimming cost V 4 bases and J 0 bases, with 11 bases left between them. This CDR3 has 14 residues. CDR3 amino acids: CARSDLRNSYEQYF. The CDR3 DNA follows: TGTGCCAGAAGCGACCTGAGGAACTCCTACGAGCAGTACTTC.